What follows is one T cell receptor (beta chain) and its context. Here immunoSEQ multiplex PCR was the method, and the copy in TCRdb shows in-frame clones only, minus some. The repertoire holds about 100,000 clones, with about 91% as singletons. The data stem from a study of siplizumab effects on memory and regulatory T cells. The germline V gene has CDR1 SGHVS and CDR2 FQNEAQ. Between the trimmed V and J ends, which lost 1 base and 5 bases, there was a span of 7 bases. The CDR3 has 13 amino acids. The TCR was taken from a human donor in good health. The V gene is TRBV7-8, the J gene TRBJ2-3, with unresolved D. Material: CD4+ T cells sorted from blood. The CDR3 bases are TGTGCCAGCAGCTTAGATAGGTTAGATACGCAGTATTTT. Protein sequence: CASSLDRLDTQYF.